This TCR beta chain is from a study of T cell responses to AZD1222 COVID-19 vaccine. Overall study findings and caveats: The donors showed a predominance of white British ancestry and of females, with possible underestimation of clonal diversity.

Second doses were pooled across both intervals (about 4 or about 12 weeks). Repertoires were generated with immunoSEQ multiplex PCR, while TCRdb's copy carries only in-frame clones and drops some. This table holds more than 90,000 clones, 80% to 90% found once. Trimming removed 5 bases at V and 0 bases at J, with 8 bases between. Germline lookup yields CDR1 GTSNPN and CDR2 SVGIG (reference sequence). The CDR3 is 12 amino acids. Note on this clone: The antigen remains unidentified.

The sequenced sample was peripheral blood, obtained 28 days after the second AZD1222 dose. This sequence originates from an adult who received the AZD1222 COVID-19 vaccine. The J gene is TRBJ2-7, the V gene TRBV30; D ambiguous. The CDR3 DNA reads TGTGCCTGGGTTGCCGGCTCCTACGAGCAGTACTTC. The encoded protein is CAWVAGSYEQYF.